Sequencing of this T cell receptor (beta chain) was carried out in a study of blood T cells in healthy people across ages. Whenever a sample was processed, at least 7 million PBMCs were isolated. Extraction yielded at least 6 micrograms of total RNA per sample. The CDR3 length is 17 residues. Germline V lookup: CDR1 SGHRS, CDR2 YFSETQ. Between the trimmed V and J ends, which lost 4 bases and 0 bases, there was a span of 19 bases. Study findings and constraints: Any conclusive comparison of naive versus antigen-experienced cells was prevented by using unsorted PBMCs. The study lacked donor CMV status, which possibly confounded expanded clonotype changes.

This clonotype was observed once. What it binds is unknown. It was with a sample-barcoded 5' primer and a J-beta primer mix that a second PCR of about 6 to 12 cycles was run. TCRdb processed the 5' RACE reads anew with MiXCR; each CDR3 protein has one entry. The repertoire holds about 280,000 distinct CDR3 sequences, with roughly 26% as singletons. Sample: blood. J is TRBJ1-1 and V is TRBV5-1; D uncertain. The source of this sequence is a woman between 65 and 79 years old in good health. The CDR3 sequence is CASSPNPGGGLNTEAFF. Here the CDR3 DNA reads TGCGCCAGCAGCCCAAACCCGGGCGGCGGCTTGAACACTGAAGCTTTCTTT.